This record looks at one T cell receptor beta chain sequence and its context. The table lists this clonotype with many counts. What this receptor recognizes is not known. One base away there is no much larger clone; base qualities are not given. The sample is drawn from a study of T cells after yellow fever vaccination (dated by TCRdb to between 2018 and 2020). With respect to the entire study: The SMART-Seq v4 Ultra Low Input RNA kit was used to prepare libraries from fractions with low cell numbers. Bulk PBMC replicates and cell subsets were isolated from blood drawn at multiple timepoints before and after both primary and secondary immunization. To follow T-cell clones before and after primary and booster YFV17D yellow fever vaccination, bulk TCR alpha and beta repertoires were sequenced over time. The cohort comprised two healthy male donors, one aged 18 to 29 and one aged 30 to 40 years.

CDR1 SGHTA and CDR2 FQGNSA were looked up in the germline V gene. There are 15 amino acids in the CDR3, from cysteine to phenylalanine inclusive. Solely the CDR3 DNA is kept, with 45 bases framed from the first base. V is trimmed back by 3 bases and J by 4 bases, and the junction contains 7 bases that no gene match accounts for. Per the publication, the treatment or condition label means: live attenuated yellow fever vaccine strain. A standard Ficoll-Paque protocol was used to isolate PBMCs from peripheral blood. Dynabeads CD4 and CD8 positive selection kits were used to isolate CD4 and CD8 T-cell fractions. TriZol was used to extract RNA from bulk PBMCs, from CD4 and CD8 fractions, and from dextramer-positive and dextramer-negative fractions. Overall study results and their limits: The study included only a couple of donors, which limits how far the findings can be generalized. Compared with the primary T-cell response, the secondary T-cell response was weaker but faster, peaking on day 5 rather than day 15. After the booster, most of the clones that had expanded following primary vaccination were detected again (96% of CD4 and roughly nine tenths of CD8), which suggests that memory was broadly maintained. Because abundant contaminating clonotypes from the bulk population could be contained in FACS-sorted repertoires, computational filtering was required. A small share of clonotypes was detected in both CD4 and CD8 compartments, with the overlap likely arising from convergent recombination.

Synthesis of TCR cDNA relied on 5'RACE template switching, a step that introduced a universal primer site along with unique molecular identifiers. Priming for cDNA synthesis came from both the TCR alpha and TCR beta constant segments. Two PCR steps were used to amplify libraries, with sample barcodes and sequencing adapters being added in the second step. Sequencing of the libraries was done on either Illumina HiSeq 2500 (2x100 bp) or NovaSeq (2x150 bp). Regarding the original processing steps: Reads were demultiplexed and collapsed into UMI consensus sequences with MIGEC, and V(D)J alignment was performed with MiXCR. Using edgeR on replicate PBMC samples, clonotypes were called vaccine-responding if FDR was below 0.01 and the log2 fold change was above 5 up to day 15. Each bulk clonotype received a CD4 or CD8 identity based on whether the sequenced CD4 or CD8 repertoire contained that clonotype at higher abundance. TCRdb passed the public sequencing reads through fastp at Q25 and MiXCR, retaining productive beta sequences. Each CDR3 protein gets just one entry, which takes the most common genes and DNA from the rows behind it. These V and J calls are TCRdb output, not the study's own analysis. The sample table lists some 110,000 distinct CDR3 sequences, around 8.6% of them with a count of one. 25% of the sample rests with the top ten.

Sample: CD8+ T cells sorted from PBMCs, taken 45 days after the yellow fever booster vaccination. The sequence derives from a young man who received the YFV17D yellow fever vaccine. The chain is assembled from TRBV7-2 and TRBJ2-7; 9 nucleotides in the junction match TRBD2. The CDR3 reads CASSFWGSGSYEQYF. The DNA reads TGTGCCAGCAGCTTTTGGGGTAGCGGGAGTTACGAGCAGTACTTC.